A single sample gave rise to the 13 T cell receptor beta chains below, sequenced in a study of blood T cells in healthy people across ages. Together with a sample-barcoded 5' primer, a J-beta primer mix was included in a second PCR lasting roughly 6 to 12 cycles. TCRdb re-called the 5' RACE reads with MiXCR, one entry per CDR3 protein. This table has about 780,000 distinct CDR3 sequences, 20% to 30% appearing once. These same records also appear under a second study, on T cells of mothers and their children.

Material: blood. The receptors were sampled from a boy between 10 and 17 years old in good health.

This chain joins TRBV5-1 and TRBJ1-2, with D maybe TRBD1 (5 bases). V was clipped by 4 bases and J by 8 bases, with 15 bases between them. The CDR3 loop spans 13 amino acids. The germline V gene encodes CDR1 SGHRS and CDR2 YFSETQ. The CDR3 reads CASSPGTSGGYTF. DNA for the CDR3: TGCGCCAGCAGCCCAGGGACTTCGGGGGGCTACACCTTC.

The chain employs TRBV4-2 and TRBJ1-2; D remains unclear. Looked up from germline, CDR1 is LGHNA and CDR2 is YNFKEQ. CDR3 length: 13 residues. Trimming took off 7 bases at V and 8 bases at J, with 17 bases between the two ends. CDR3 sequence: CASTPGSHGGYTF. The DNA for the CDR3 is TGTGCCAGCACCCCGGGGTCCCACGGGGGCTACACCTTC.

This clonotype was observed a handful of times. V usage is TRBV6-5 and J usage is TRBJ2-5; a possible D gene is TRBD1 (6 bases). CDR1 and CDR2 from the germline V gene are MNHEY and SVGAGI. The CDR3 loop spans 15 amino acids. The V gene lost 2 bases and the J gene lost 5 bases, with 15 bases spanning the gap. CDR3 bases: TGTGCCAGCAGTTACAAGGGGGTCCTACAGGAGACCCAGTACTTC. Encoded protein: CASSYKGVLQETQYF.

This clonotype was picked up a small number of times. The V call is TRBV5-5, the J call TRBJ2-5, with D possibly matching TRBD1 (5 bases). The closer fit of TRBJ2-1 to the DNA end suggests the J call may be wrong. Germline CDR1 and CDR2: SGHKS and YYEKEE (reference sequence). The CDR3 consists of 15 residues. CDR3 DNA sequence: TGTGCCAGCAGCCCCGTGGTAACTATCCAGGGTGAGCAGTTCTTC. Encoded protein: CASSPVVTIQGEQFF.

A few counts support this clonotype. The chain recombines TRBV28 with TRBJ1-2, with 8 bases lining up with TRBD1. The CDR3 has 14 residues. CDR1 and CDR2 (germline): MDHEN, SYDVKM. Losses at the gene ends were 8 bases for V and 2 bases for J; bases not matched to a gene: 7. CDR3 DNA: TGTGCCAGCGACAAACAGGGGGGGAACTATGGCTACACCTTC. Translated: CASDKQGGNYGYTF.

V usage is TRBV29-1 and J usage is TRBJ2-3; D is ambiguous. V was pared by 3 bases and J by 0 bases, with 4 bases between. CDR1 is SQVTM, CDR2 ANQGSEA, per germline. The CDR3 sequence is 12 residues long. Here the CDR3 DNA reads TGCAGCGTTGATACTAGCACAGATACGCAGTATTTT. It is translated as CSVDTSTDTQYF.

The CDR3 here is CASSPELGGQPQHF. The CDR3 DNA is TGTGCCAGCAGCCCCGAGCTTGGCGGTCAGCCCCAGCATTTT. The V gene is TRBV28, the J gene TRBJ1-5; D is ambiguous. Trimming cost V 6 bases and J 6 bases, with 15 bases left between them. CDR3 length: 14 residues. The germline V gene encodes CDR1 MDHEN and CDR2 SYDVKM.

This clonotype came up many times. The rearrangement uses TRBV5-1 and TRBJ2-1; no clear D gene. Per the germline V gene, CDR1 is SGHRS and CDR2 is YFSETQ. This CDR3 contains 14 residues. Trimming shortened V by 7 bases and J by 5 bases, and 16 bases separated the two germline ends. CDR3 sequence: CASQESGNNNEQFF. CDR3 DNA sequence: TGCGCCAGCCAGGAGTCCGGAAACAACAATGAGCAGTTCTTC.

The V call is TRBV12-3 or TRBV12-4, the J call TRBJ1-5; D is ambiguous. The V end was cut by 6 bases, the J end by 5 bases, with 11 bases between. The CDR3 contains 13 residues. The CDR3 reads CASSLALHQPQHF. The CDR3 DNA is TGTGCCAGCAGCCTGGCGTTACATCAGCCCCAGCATTTT.

This clonotype was observed a few times. V and J are TRBV29-1 and TRBJ2-5, with 7 bases that match TRBD1. The end of the DNA is better explained by TRBJ2-7, so the J call may be wrong. CDR1 and CDR2 (germline): SQVTM, ANQGSEA. CDR3 length equals 15 residues. The DNA for the CDR3 is TGCAGCGTTGAAGGAGTTACAGGGGAGAACTACGAGCAGTACTTC. Translating it yields CSVEGVTGENYEQYF.

The J gene is TRBJ2-5, the V gene TRBV4-2, with 10 bases identical to TRBD2. This CDR3 is 15 amino acids long. V dropped 2 bases and J dropped 4; count of bases not matched to a gene: 4. Germline V gene data show CDR1 as LGHNA and CDR2 as YNFKEQ. The CDR3 coding sequence is TGTGCCAGCAGCCAAAGCGGGGGGGCAGGAGAGACCCAGTACTTC. It yields the protein CASSQSGGAGETQYF.

This clonotype was seen ten or more times. V and J are TRBV12-3 or TRBV12-4 and TRBJ1-2, with TRBD1 matching 11 bases. This CDR3 region has 14 residues. The trim removed 6 bases at V and 4 bases at J, leaving 4 bases unmatched. CDR3 coding DNA: TGTGCCAGCAGCTTGGGGACAGGGGGCTATGGCTACACCTTC. Residues: CASSLGTGGYGYTF.

This chain links TRBV4-2 with TRBJ2-3; 8 bases match TRBD2. CDR3 length equals 17 residues. In germline, CDR1 is LGHNA, CDR2 YNFKEQ. J gave up 2 bases and V 0 bases, and 7 bases lay outside the gene matches. The CDR3 nucleotides read TGTGCCAGCAGCCAAGATCCCTCTAGCGGGTTCACAGATACGCAGTATTTT. It specifies CASSQDPSSGFTDTQYF.